This TCR beta chain stems from a study of blood T cell repertoires in COVID-19. Study in general: Whether acute or convalescent, the COVID-19 samples came from the United States, Italy and Spain.

TCRdb keeps only in-frame clones here, not all; method: immunoSEQ multiplex PCR. The profile shows some 430,000 clones, around 90% of them singletons. The CDR3 runs 14 residues. Deletions cut 5 bases from V and 2 bases from J, with 12 bases between. Germline CDR1 reads LGHDT; CDR2 reads YNNKEL (reference sequence). The chain recombines TRBV3-1 (or the pseudogene TRBV3-2) with TRBJ1-2; a possible D gene is TRBD1 (5 bases). Sequenced material: PBMCs or T cells enriched from blood (not recorded which). This clonotype was sampled from a man aged 18-30 years who had recovered from COVID-19. CDR3 bases: TGTGCCAGCAGCAACTCAGGGTCCAACTATGGCTACACCTTC. Its translation: CASSNSGSNYGYTF.